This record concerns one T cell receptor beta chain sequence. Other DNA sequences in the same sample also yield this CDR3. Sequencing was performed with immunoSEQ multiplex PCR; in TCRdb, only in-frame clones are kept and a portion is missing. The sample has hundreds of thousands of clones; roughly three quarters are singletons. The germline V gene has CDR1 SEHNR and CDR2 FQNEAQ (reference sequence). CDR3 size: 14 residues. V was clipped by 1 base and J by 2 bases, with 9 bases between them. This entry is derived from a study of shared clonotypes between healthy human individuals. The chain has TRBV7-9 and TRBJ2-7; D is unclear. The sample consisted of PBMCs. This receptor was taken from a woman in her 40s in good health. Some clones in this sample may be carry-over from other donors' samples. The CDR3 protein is CASSLGRSPYEQYF. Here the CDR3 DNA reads TGTGCCAGCAGCTTAGGGCGGTCCCCCTACGAGCAGTACTTC.